The T cell receptor beta chain under discussion was sequenced for a study of T cell responses to AZD1222 COVID-19 vaccine. Study-level results: Spike-spanning, vaccine-associated CD4 TCRs were dominant at 160-218 and 743-854.

This clone was seen once. Its antigen remains unknown. The ends lost 5 bases at V and 0 bases at J; junction bases unmatched: 4. In germline, CDR1 is MGHRA, CDR2 YSYEKL. This CDR3 spans 15 amino acids. Some clones are missing from TCRdb's copy, which holds only in-frame ones; the method was immunoSEQ multiplex PCR. The table includes 150,000 to 180,000 clones, around 87% detected once. Sequencing was performed on peripheral blood, taken 28 days after the second AZD1222 dose. The receptor's source is an adult who received the AZD1222 COVID-19 vaccine. The gene calls are TRBV4-1 and TRBJ1-3, with TRBD1 matching over 7 bases. CDR3 nucleotide sequence: TGCGCCAGCAGCTTGACAGGGAACTCTGGAAACACCATATATTTT. Translated: CASSLTGNSGNTIYF.